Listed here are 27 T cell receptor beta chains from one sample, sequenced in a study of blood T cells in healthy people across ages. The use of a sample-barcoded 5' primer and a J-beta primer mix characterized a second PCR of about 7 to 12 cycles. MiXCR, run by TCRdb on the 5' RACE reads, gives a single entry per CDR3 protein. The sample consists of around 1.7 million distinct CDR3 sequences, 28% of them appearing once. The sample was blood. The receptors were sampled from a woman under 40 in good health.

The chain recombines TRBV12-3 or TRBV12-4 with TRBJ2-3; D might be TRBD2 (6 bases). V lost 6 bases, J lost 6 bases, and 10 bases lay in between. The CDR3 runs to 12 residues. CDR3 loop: CASSGGMDTQYF. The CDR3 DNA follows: TGTGCCAGCAGCGGGGGAATGGATACGCAGTATTTT.

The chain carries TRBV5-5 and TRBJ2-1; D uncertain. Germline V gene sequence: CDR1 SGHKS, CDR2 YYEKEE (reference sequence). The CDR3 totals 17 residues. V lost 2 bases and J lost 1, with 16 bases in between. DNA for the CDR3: TGTGCCAGCAGCTTTTTGGTTAGGTCTGGATCCTACAATGAGCAGTTCTTC. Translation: CASSFLVRSGSYNEQFF.

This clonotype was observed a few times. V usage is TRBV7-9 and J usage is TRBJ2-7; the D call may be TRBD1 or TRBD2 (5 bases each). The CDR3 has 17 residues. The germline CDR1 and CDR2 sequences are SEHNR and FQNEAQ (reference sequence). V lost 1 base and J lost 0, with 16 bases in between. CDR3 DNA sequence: TGTGCCAGCAGCTTAGGAGATAGCTCAGGGAGCTCCTACGAGCAGTACTTC. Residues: CASSLGDSSGSSYEQYF.

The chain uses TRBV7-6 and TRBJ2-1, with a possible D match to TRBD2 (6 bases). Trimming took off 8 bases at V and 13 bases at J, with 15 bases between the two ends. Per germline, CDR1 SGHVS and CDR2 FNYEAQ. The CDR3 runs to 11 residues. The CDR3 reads CASETPEGQFF. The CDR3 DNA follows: TGTGCCAGCGAAACTCCGGAGGGCCAGTTCTTC.

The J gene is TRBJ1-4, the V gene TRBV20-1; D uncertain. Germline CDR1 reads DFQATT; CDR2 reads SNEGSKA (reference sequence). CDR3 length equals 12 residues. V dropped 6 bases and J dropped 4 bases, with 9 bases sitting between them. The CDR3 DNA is TGCAGTGCCCGGGCCGTTAATGAAAAACTGTTTTTT. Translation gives CSARAVNEKLFF.

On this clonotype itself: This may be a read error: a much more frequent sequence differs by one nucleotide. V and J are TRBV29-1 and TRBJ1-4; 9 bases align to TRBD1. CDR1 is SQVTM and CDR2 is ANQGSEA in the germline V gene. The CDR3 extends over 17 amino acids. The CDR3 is CSASPGTGIATNEKLLF. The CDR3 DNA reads TGCAGCGCAAGTCCCGGGACAGGGATCGCAACTAATGAAAAACTGCTTTTT.

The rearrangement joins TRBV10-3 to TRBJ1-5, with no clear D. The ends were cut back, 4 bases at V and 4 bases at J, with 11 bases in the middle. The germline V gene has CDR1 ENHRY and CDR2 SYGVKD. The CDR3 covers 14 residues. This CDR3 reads CAISGARTNQPQHF. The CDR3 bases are TGTGCCATCAGTGGGGCCAGGACTAATCAGCCCCAGCATTTT.

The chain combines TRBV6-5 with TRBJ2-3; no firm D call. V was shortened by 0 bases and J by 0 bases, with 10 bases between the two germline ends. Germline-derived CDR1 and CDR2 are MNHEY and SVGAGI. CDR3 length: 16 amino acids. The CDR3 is CASSYSASGSTDTQYF. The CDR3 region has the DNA TGTGCCAGCAGTTACTCGGCGTCCGGGAGCACAGATACGCAGTATTTT.

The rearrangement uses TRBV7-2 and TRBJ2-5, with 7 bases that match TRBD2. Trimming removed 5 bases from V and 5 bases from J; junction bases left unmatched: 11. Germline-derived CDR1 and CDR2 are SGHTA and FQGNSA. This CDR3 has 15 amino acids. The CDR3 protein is CASSRRTGGLETQYF. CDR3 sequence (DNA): TGTGCCAGCAGCCGTAGGACGGGAGGTCTTGAGACCCAGTACTTC.

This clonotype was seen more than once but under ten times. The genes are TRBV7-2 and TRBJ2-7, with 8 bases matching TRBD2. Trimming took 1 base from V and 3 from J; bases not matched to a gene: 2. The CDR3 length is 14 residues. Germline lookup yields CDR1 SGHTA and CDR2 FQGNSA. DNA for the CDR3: TGTGCCAGCAGCTTAGGCGGGGGGATCTACGAGCAGTACTTC. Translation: CASSLGGGIYEQYF.

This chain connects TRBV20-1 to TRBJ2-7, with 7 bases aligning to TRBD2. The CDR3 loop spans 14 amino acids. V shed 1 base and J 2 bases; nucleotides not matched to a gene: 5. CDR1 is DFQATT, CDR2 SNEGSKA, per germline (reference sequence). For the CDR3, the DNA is TGCAGTGCTAGAGTCCGGCTAGCGGCCTACGAGCAGTACTTC. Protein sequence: CSARVRLAAYEQYF.

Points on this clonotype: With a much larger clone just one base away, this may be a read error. The CDR3: CSAETGSQPRHF. The CDR3 nucleotides read TGCAGTGCCGAGACAGGGAGTCAGCCCCGGCATTTT. The genes are TRBV20-1 and TRBJ1-5, with 7 bases lining up with TRBD1. The CDR3 is 12 residues long. CDR1 DFQATT and CDR2 SNEGSKA come from the germline V gene (reference sequence).

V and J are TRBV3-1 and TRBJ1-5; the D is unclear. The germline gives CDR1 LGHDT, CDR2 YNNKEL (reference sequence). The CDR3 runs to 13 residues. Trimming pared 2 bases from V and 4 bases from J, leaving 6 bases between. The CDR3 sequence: CASSQHSNQPQHF. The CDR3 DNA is TGTGCCAGCAGCCAACACAGTAATCAGCCCCAGCATTTT.

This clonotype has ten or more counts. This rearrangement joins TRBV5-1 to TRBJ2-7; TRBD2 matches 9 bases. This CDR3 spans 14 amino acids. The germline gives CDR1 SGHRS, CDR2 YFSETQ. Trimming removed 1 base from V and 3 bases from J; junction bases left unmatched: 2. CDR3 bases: TGCGCCAGCAGCTTGAGTAGCGGGAGCTACGAGCAGTACTTC. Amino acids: CASSLSSGSYEQYF.

This CDR3 reads CASSPGDIQETQYF. The CDR3 nucleotides are TGTGCCAGCAGTCCAGGGGATATACAAGAGACCCAGTACTTC. The chain links TRBV28 to TRBJ2-5; TRBD1 might be the D (6 bases). CDR1 is MDHEN and CDR2 is SYDVKM in the germline V gene. The V end was cut by 5 bases, the J end by 2 bases, with 12 bases between. This CDR3 comprises 14 residues.

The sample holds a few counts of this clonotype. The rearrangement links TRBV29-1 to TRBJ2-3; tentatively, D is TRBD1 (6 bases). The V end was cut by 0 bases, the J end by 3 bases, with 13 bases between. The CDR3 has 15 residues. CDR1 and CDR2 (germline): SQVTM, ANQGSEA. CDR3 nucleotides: TGCAGCGTTGAAGACCGAACAGGGTCGACAGATACGCAGTATTTT. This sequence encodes CSVEDRTGSTDTQYF.

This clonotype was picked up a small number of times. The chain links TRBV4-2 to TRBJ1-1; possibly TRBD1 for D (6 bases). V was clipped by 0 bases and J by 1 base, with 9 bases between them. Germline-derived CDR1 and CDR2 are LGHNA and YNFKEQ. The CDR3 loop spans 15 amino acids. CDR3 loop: CASSQDRGSNTEAFF. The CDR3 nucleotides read TGTGCCAGCAGCCAAGACAGGGGCTCGAACACTGAAGCTTTCTTT.

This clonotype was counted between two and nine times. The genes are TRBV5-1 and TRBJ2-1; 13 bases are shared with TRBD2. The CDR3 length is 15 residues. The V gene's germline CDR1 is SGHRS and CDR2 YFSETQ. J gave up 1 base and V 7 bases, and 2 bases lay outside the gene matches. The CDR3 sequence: CASGTSGMSYNEQFF. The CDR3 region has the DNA TGCGCCAGCGGGACTAGCGGGATGTCCTACAATGAGCAGTTCTTC.

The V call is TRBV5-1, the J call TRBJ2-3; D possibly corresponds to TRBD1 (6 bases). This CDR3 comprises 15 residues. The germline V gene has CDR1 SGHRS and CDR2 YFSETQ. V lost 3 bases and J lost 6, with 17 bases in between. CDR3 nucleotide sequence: TGCGCCAGCAGCTCTGACAGGTCTCAGGTGGATACGCAGTATTTT. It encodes CASSSDRSQVDTQYF.

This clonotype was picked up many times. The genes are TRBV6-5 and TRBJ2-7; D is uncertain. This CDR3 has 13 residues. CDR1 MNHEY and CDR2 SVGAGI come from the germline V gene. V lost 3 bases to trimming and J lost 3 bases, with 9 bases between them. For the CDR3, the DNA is TGTGCCAGCAGTTATTCCCAATTCTACGAGCAGTACTTC. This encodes CASSYSQFYEQYF.

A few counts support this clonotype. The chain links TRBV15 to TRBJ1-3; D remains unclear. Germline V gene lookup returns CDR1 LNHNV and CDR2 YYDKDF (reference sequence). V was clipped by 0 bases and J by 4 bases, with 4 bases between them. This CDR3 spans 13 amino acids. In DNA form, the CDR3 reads TGTGCCACCAGCAGAGATTACGGAAACACCATATATTTT. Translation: CATSRDYGNTIYF.

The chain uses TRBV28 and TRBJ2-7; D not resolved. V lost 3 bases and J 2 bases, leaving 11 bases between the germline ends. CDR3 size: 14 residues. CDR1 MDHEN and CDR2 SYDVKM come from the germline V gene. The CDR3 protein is CASSFLGSTYEQYF. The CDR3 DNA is TGTGCCAGCAGTTTCCTGGGGTCTACCTACGAGCAGTACTTC.

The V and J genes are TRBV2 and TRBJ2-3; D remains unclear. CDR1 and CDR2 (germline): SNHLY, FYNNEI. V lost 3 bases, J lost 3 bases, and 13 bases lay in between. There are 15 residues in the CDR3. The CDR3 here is CASSELPMLTDTQYF. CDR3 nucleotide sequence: TGTGCCAGCAGTGAGTTGCCAATGCTTACAGATACGCAGTATTTT.

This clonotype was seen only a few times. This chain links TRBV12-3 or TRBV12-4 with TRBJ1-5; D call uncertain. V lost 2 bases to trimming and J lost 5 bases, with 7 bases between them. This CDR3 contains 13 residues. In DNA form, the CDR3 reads TGTGCCAGCAGTTTAAAGGATCATCAGCCCCAGCATTTT. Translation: CASSLKDHQPQHF.

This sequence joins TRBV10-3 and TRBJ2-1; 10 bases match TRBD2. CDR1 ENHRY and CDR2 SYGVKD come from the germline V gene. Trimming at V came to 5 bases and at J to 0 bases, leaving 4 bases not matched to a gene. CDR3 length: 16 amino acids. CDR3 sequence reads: CAISSSSGSSYNEQFF. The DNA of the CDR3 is TGTGCCATCAGTTCCTCTAGCGGGAGCTCCTACAATGAGCAGTTCTTC.

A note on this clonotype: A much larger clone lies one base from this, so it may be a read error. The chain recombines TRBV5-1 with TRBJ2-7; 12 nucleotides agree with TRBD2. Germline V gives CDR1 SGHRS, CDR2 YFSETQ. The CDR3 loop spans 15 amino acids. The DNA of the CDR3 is TGCGCCAGCAGACAGAGGACTAGCGGGACCTACGGGCAGTACTTC. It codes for CASRQRTSGTYGQYF.

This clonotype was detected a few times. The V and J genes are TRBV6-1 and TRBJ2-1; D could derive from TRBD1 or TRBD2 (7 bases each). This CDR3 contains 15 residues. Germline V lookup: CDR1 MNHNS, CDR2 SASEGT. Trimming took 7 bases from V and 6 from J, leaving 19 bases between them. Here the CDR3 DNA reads TGTGCCAGCAATGGGGGGGGACAGAATCTCAATGAGCAGTTCTTC. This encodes CASNGGGQNLNEQFF.